This entry is about one T cell receptor (beta chain). Antigen: not known. The assay was immunoSEQ multiplex PCR, and TCRdb's table has in-frame clones only and misses some. The sample includes about 39,000 clones, roughly 96% of them seen just once. This entry comes from a study of graft-versus-host responses after intestinal transplantation. Study-level information: Recipients uniformly received anti-thymocyte globulin induction, followed by tacrolimus and steroids for around 3 years.

Per the germline V gene, CDR1 is SGHTA and CDR2 is FQGNSA. V dropped 0 bases and J dropped 7 bases, with 12 bases sitting between them. The CDR3 covers 14 residues. The source material was unstimulated CD8+ T cells sorted from spleen or lymph node cells, sampled before transplant. This receptor was identified in a human donor who was the organ donor for an intestinal transplant. This chain joins TRBV7-2 and TRBJ2-5; TRBD2 is a possible D gene (6 bases). The CDR3 bases are TGTGCCAGCAGCTTAGCGGGACTTGACGGGACCCAGTACTTC. This sequence encodes CASSLAGLDGTQYF.